This T cell receptor (beta chain) was retrieved from a study of blood T cells in healthy people across ages. Notes on the study in general: Strong correlation was found linking TCR beta diversity to naive T cell percentage. Long-lived donors exceeded aged donors in naive CD4+ cells and diversity. The authors considered diversity estimates from one million T cells to be underestimates.

This clonotype was observed a handful of times. Its antigen is as yet unknown. Sample-barcoded 5' priming and a J-beta primer mix drove a second PCR of roughly 6 to 12 cycles. Tagging of each cDNA molecule was performed by a template-switch adaptor with 12 random nucleotides. TCRdb redid the calling of the 5' RACE reads with MiXCR, one entry per CDR3 protein. The table has some 1.8 million distinct CDR3 sequences, around 40% seen once; the top ten hold 20% to 25%. Trimming took off 7 bases at V and 4 bases at J, with 19 bases between the two ends. This CDR3 region has 15 residues. Germline-derived CDR1 and CDR2 are MNHEY and SVGEGT.

V gene TRBV6-2 or TRBV6-3 combines with J gene TRBJ2-5; D perhaps matches TRBD2 (5 bases). The source material was blood. The clonotype originates from a human donor in good health. CDR3 sequence reads: CASNPDSLDLETQYF. CDR3 sequence (DNA): TGTGCCAGCAACCCGGACTCCCTGGACCTAGAGACCCAGTACTTC.